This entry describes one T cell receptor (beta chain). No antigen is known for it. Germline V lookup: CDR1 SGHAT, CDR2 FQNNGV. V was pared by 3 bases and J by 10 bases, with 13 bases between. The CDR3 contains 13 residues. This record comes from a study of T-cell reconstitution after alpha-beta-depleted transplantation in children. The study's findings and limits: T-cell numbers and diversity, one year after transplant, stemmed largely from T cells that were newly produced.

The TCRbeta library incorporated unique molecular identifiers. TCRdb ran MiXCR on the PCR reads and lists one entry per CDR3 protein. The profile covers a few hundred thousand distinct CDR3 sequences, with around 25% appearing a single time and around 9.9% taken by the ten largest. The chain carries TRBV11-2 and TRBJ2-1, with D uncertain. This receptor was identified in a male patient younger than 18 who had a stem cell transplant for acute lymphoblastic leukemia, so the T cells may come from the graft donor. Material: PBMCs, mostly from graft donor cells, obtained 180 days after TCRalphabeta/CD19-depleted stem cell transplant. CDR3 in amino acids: CASSFPYATEQFF. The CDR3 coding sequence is TGTGCCAGCAGCTTTCCCTACGCTACCGAGCAGTTCTTC.